These 27 T cell receptor beta chains were all obtained from the same sample, sequenced in a study of cytomegalovirus exposure and HLA in healthy donors. A multiplex PCR was run with 60 Vbeta primers and 13 Jbeta primers. Assay: immunoSEQ multiplex PCR; the TCRdb copy retains only in-frame clones and omits some. The data hold some 200,000 clones, with around 82% observed a single time. Sample: PBMCs. These TCRs come from a woman younger than 45 in good health and CMV-seronegative.

The genes are TRBV7-9 and TRBJ1-2, with 10 bases that match TRBD1. This CDR3 comprises 16 residues. V trimming: 5 bases; J trimming: 5 bases; junction bases outside the gene matches: 11. CDR1 is SEHNR, CDR2 FQNEAQ, per germline (reference sequence). This chain's CDR3 is CASSIAGTGDLYGYTF. The CDR3 bases are TGTGCCAGCAGCATCGCCGGGACAGGGGACTTATATGGCTACACCTTC.

The rearrangement links TRBV5-6 to TRBJ2-5; D perhaps matches TRBD1 (8 bases). The CDR3 extends over 16 amino acids. V lost 4 bases and J lost 11, with 27 bases in between. The V gene's germline CDR1 is SGHDT and CDR2 YYEEEE. CDR3: CASSLPRTGLRGEQYF. CDR3 in DNA: TGTGCCAGCAGCCTCCCTAGGACAGGGCTACGGGGGGAGCAGTACTTC.

With respect to this clone: One end of the junction is discordant with germline, which a read error may explain. The CDR3 spells CASSFPREDQETQYF. DNA for the CDR3: TGTGCCAGCAGTTTCCCGAGGGAAGACCAGGAGACCCAGTACTTC. The chain is built from TRBV28 and TRBJ2-5; D possibly corresponds to TRBD2 (5 bases). This CDR3 contains 15 residues. Germline lookup yields CDR1 MDHEN and CDR2 SYDVKM.

The count of this clone is one. This sequence joins TRBV6-6 and TRBJ1-1; no clear D. Germline V CDR1 and CDR2: MNHNY, SVGAGI (reference sequence). Trimming left V 4 bases short and J 5 bases short, with 11 bases between. The CDR3 has 13 amino acids. CDR3 region: CASSSAGRTEAFF. In DNA, the CDR3 is TGTGCCAGCAGTTCGGCGGGAAGGACTGAAGCTTTCTTT.

This clone was picked up a small number of times. This rearrangement joins TRBV7-2 to TRBJ1-5, with TRBD1 matching 10 bases. The ends lost 4 bases at V and 3 bases at J; junction bases unmatched: 9. CDR1 SGHTA and CDR2 FQGNSA come from the germline V gene. The CDR3 totals 17 residues. This CDR3 reads CASSSLSGTGANQPQHF. In DNA form, the CDR3 reads TGTGCCAGCAGCTCCCTTTCCGGGACAGGGGCCAATCAGCCCCAGCATTTT.

The V call is TRBV10-3, the J call TRBJ2-5, with D hard to call. The J call may be incorrect, as the DNA end agrees better with TRBJ2-7. Germline V gives CDR1 ENHRY, CDR2 SYGVKD. The CDR3 has 13 amino acids. Here the CDR3 reads CAISALSSYEQYF. The CDR3 region has the DNA TGTGCCATCAGTGCACTTAGCTCCTACGAGCAGTACTTC.

The rearrangement joins TRBV7-9 to TRBJ2-1; tentatively, D is TRBD1 (5 bases). This CDR3 spans 12 amino acids. V was cut by 6 bases and J by 15 bases, with 18 bases left in between. Per germline, CDR1 SEHNR and CDR2 FQNEAQ (reference sequence). CDR3 sequence: CASSPPGQKLFF. The CDR3 nucleotides read TGTGCCAGCAGTCCCCCCGGACAAAAGCTGTTCTTC.

The chain has TRBV25-1 and TRBJ2-3, with D perhaps TRBD1 (6 bases). With 1 base removed from V and 2 bases from J, the gap between germline ends came to 10 bases. There are 15 residues in the CDR3. CDR1 is MGHDK, CDR2 SYGVNS, per germline. This CDR3 is CASSEFRGDTDTQYF. The CDR3 DNA sequence: TGTGCCAGCAGTGAATTCAGGGGAGACACAGATACGCAGTATTTT.

This clone came up a few times. The gene calls are TRBV28 and TRBJ2-1, with 7 bases identical to TRBD2. CDR3 length equals 13 residues. With V trimmed by 4 bases and J by 9 bases, 6 bases remained unmatched. Germline CDR1 reads MDHEN; CDR2 reads SYDVKM. The CDR3 DNA reads as TGTGCCAGCAGTTCAGGACTAGTTGGTGAGCAGTTCTTC. Protein sequence: CASSSGLVGEQFF.

The chain's CDR3 is CAISLGGVNTEAFF. The CDR3 coding sequence is TGTGCCATCAGCCTCGGGGGGGTGAACACTGAAGCTTTCTTT. The rearrangement links TRBV10-3 to TRBJ1-1; TRBD1 might be the D (5 bases). Germline CDR1 is ENHRY and CDR2 is SYGVKD. V lost 6 bases, J lost 0 bases, and 11 bases lay in between. CDR3 length equals 14 residues.

The CDR3, as DNA: TGTGCCAGCAGTGTGCAAGCGGGAGGACCCAATGAGCAGTTCTTC. Protein: CASSVQAGGPNEQFF. This chain links TRBV6-4 with TRBJ2-1; 9 nucleotides match TRBD2. This CDR3 contains 15 residues. Germline V CDR1 and CDR2: MRHNA, SNTAGT. J gave up 6 bases and V 4 bases, and 7 bases lay outside the gene matches.

This clone was counted once. The chain employs TRBV11-2 and TRBJ2-7, with 7 bases matching TRBD2. Germline CDR1 is SGHAT and CDR2 is FQNNGV. J was trimmed by 2 bases and V by 2 bases; bases with no gene match: 3. This CDR3 comprises 14 residues. The CDR3 nucleotides read TGTGCCAGCAGCTTAACTAGCGCCACCTACGAGCAGTACTTC. The encoded protein is CASSLTSATYEQYF.

The chain uses TRBV19 and TRBJ1-3; D gene ambiguous. The germline V and J ends were trimmed by 2 bases and 4 bases, with 6 bases remaining between them. The germline V gene encodes CDR1 LNHDA and CDR2 SQIVND (reference sequence). The CDR3 spans 13 residues. This CDR3 reads CASSIPGGNTIYF. Written as DNA, the CDR3 is TGTGCCAGTAGTATACCGGGAGGAAACACCATATATTTT.

This chain uses TRBV30 with TRBJ1-6; the D gene is possibly TRBD1 (6 bases). The germline V gene has CDR1 GTSNPN and CDR2 SVGIG (reference sequence). V lost 8 bases and J 10 bases, leaving 18 bases between the germline ends. This CDR3 region has 13 residues. The CDR3 region is CAQKGQPGSPLHF. CDR3 nucleotides: TGTGCCCAGAAAGGACAGCCTGGGTCACCCCTCCACTTT.

This sequence joins TRBV28 and TRBJ1-2; weak D call: TRBD1 (5 bases). Germline CDR1 is MDHEN and CDR2 is SYDVKM. CDR3 length: 13 amino acids. Trimming left V 4 bases short and J 7 bases short, with 13 bases between. CDR3 sequence: CASSSTVEFGYTF. The CDR3 coding sequence is TGTGCCAGCAGTTCGACAGTGGAGTTTGGCTACACCTTC.

This clone was seen a single time. V gene TRBV7-9 combines with J gene TRBJ1-2; D possibly corresponds to TRBD1 (6 bases). V was trimmed by 1 base and J by 1 base, leaving 19 bases between them. The CDR3 runs 18 residues. The germline CDR1 and CDR2 sequences are SEHNR and FQNEAQ (reference sequence). The CDR3 DNA sequence: TGTGCCAGCAGCTTAGATCACGCGGGGGAGGGGGTTAACTATGGCTACACCTTC. Translating gives CASSLDHAGEGVNYGYTF.

The CDR3 sequence is CASSYRTRARFTDTQYF. CDR3 bases: TGTGCCAGCAGTTACCGGACTAGAGCGAGATTCACAGATACGCAGTATTTT. The rearrangement uses TRBV6-7 and TRBJ2-3; TRBD2 matches 7 bases. TRBV6-7 is an ORF, with its function uncertain. J lost 2 bases, V lost 2 bases, and 10 bases had no gene match. This CDR3 has 17 amino acids.

This chain links TRBV6-5 with TRBJ2-7, with no clear D. Germline V gives CDR1 MNHEY, CDR2 SVGAGI. V lost 5 bases and J 6 bases, leaving 20 bases between the germline ends. The CDR3 runs to 15 residues. The CDR3 loop is CASSPHRSDRREQYF. DNA of the CDR3: TGTGCCAGCAGTCCACACAGATCTGATCGACGCGAGCAGTACTTC.

As concerns this clone: A junction boundary mismatches the germline segment, possibly from a read error. The chain joins TRBV7-9 to TRBJ1-2; D gene unclear. This CDR3 spans 18 amino acids. Germline CDR1 reads SEHNR; CDR2 reads FQNEAQ (reference sequence). The CDR3 loop reads CSSSPTRRSRALDYGYTF. As DNA, the CDR3 is TGTTCCAGCAGCCCCACGAGACGGAGTCGAGCCCTTGACTATGGCTACACCTTC.

The chain links TRBV18 to TRBJ2-7, with TRBD2 matching over 8 bases. The V and J ends lost 4 bases and 7 bases, in that order; junction bases with no gene match: 9. Germline CDR1 and CDR2: KGHSH and LQKENI. CDR3 length equals 14 residues. The CDR3 DNA reads TGTGCCAGCTCACGAACAGCGGGGGCGAGGGAGCAGTACTTC. Its translation: CASSRTAGAREQYF.

Worth noting for this clone: Germline and junction disagree at one end, which may indicate a read error. CDR3 sequence (DNA): TGTGCCAGCATTTACTCGAGCCAGTCCCGAGGGAATGAGCAGTTCTTC. It translates to CASIYSSQSRGNEQFF. V is TRBV6-6 and J is TRBJ2-1; D possibly corresponds to TRBD2 (5 bases). The germline gives CDR1 MNHNY, CDR2 SVGAGI (reference sequence). This CDR3 contains 16 residues.

The chain joins TRBV29-1 to TRBJ2-1, with a weak D call TRBD2 (6 bases). V lost 4 bases and J lost 11, with 21 bases in between. Germline-derived CDR1 and CDR2 are SQVTM and ANQGSEA. The CDR3 totals 14 residues. The CDR3 protein is CSVGQGLAIEKQFF. The CDR3 DNA reads TGCAGCGTTGGTCAGGGACTGGCTATAGAAAAGCAGTTCTTC.

The chain combines TRBV19 with TRBJ1-5; no definite D call. This CDR3 spans 14 amino acids. The V gene's germline CDR1 is LNHDA and CDR2 SQIVND (reference sequence). V gave up 4 bases and J gave up 0 bases, with 7 bases separating them. The CDR3 bases are TGTGCCAGTAGTAATAGTTATAGCAATCAGCCCCAGCATTTT. It encodes CASSNSYSNQPQHF. The full variable domain, its missing parts supplied by reference TRBV19 and TRBJ1-5, is DGGITQSPKYLFRKEGQNVTLSCEQNLNHDAMYWYRQDPGQGLRLIYYSQIVNDFQKGDIAEGYSVSREKKESFPLTVTSAQKNPTAFYLCASSNSYSNQPQHFGDGTRLSIL.

This clone was picked up a small number of times. The V gene is TRBV19, the J gene TRBJ2-7, with a possible D match to TRBD2 (6 bases). V lost 3 bases, J lost 6 bases, and 9 bases lay in between. CDR1 LNHDA and CDR2 SQIVND come from the germline V gene (reference sequence). This CDR3 region has 12 residues. DNA of the CDR3: TGTGCCAGTAGTATTGGAGGGGTCGAGCAGTACTTC. Protein product: CASSIGGVEQYF.

The rearrangement links TRBV27 to TRBJ1-1, with 12 bases matching TRBD1. In germline, CDR1 is MNHEY, CDR2 SMNVEV (reference sequence). This CDR3 is 16 amino acids long. V was pared by 5 bases and J by 5 bases, with 9 bases of the junction left unmatched. CDR3 nucleotide sequence: TGTGCCAGCAGTGGCGGGACAGGGGGCGTTAGGACTGAAGCTTTCTTT. It encodes CASSGGTGGVRTEAFF.

The chain is built from TRBV10-2 and TRBJ1-5; maybe TRBD1 (5 bases). The CDR3 spans 13 residues. Trimming took 4 bases from V and 4 from J, leaving 8 bases between them. Germline loops: CDR1 WSHSY, CDR2 SAAADI. The CDR3: CASSVAGNQPQHF. CDR3 bases: TGCGCCAGCAGTGTCGCAGGGAATCAGCCCCAGCATTTT.

V and J are TRBV9 and TRBJ2-3; D might be TRBD1 (5 bases). V was shortened by 4 bases and J by 2 bases, with 11 bases between the two germline ends. The CDR3 totals 14 residues. In germline, CDR1 is SGDLS, CDR2 YYNGEE. The CDR3 spells CASSFRQSTDTQYF. CDR3 nucleotides: TGTGCCAGCAGCTTCAGACAGTCCACAGATACGCAGTATTTT.